What follows are 21 T cell receptor beta chains derived from one specimen sequenced in a study of T cells after yellow fever vaccination. TCRdb used MiXCR to reprocess the 5' RACE reads, holding one entry per CDR3 protein. The data show about 320,000 distinct CDR3 sequences, approximately 13% seen once. The sample here was CD4+ T cells sorted from PBMCs, taken 15 days after the yellow fever booster vaccination. All receptors come from a man between 18 and 29 years old who received the YFV17D yellow fever vaccine.

This chain uses TRBV15 with TRBJ1-5, with 7 bases matching TRBD1. CDR3 length: 15 amino acids. Germline V CDR1 and CDR2: LNHNV, YYDKDF (reference sequence). Trimming removed 0 bases from V and 2 bases from J; junction bases left unmatched: 1. The CDR3 DNA sequence: TGTGCCACCAGCAGAGAAGGGGGCGGCAATCAGCCCCAGCATTTT. Its protein product is CATSREGGGNQPQHF.

V gene TRBV12-3 or TRBV12-4 combines with J gene TRBJ1-2; D ambiguous. V was clipped by 8 bases and J by 8 bases, with 12 bases between them. CDR3 size: 11 residues. The CDR3 sequence: CASWRPYGYTF. Written as DNA, the CDR3 is TGTGCCAGCTGGAGACCCTACGGCTACACCTTC.

This clonotype was observed many times. The V call is TRBV4-2, the J call TRBJ2-7; D unresolved. This CDR3 has 14 residues. Trimming took 0 bases from V and 3 from J, leaving 9 bases between them. Germline CDR1 is LGHNA and CDR2 is YNFKEQ. The CDR3 region is CASSQDLLDYEQYF. In nucleotides, the CDR3 is TGTGCCAGCAGCCAAGATCTCCTTGACTACGAGCAGTACTTC.

This clonotype was seen at least ten times. The rearrangement uses TRBV12-3 or TRBV12-4 and TRBJ1-5, with 9 bases lining up with TRBD1. The CDR3 runs to 14 residues. V shed 2 bases, J shed 6 bases, and the junction held 2 bases outside the gene matches. The CDR3 loop reads CASSLLDRGQPQHF. CDR3 coding DNA: TGTGCCAGCAGTTTACTGGACAGGGGTCAGCCCCAGCATTTT.

This clonotype was observed a handful of times. V is TRBV7-2 and J is TRBJ1-6, with 8 bases identical to TRBD1. The germline gives CDR1 SGHTA, CDR2 FQGNSA. The CDR3 contains 17 residues. The trim removed 1 base at V and 10 bases at J, leaving 12 bases unmatched. Written as DNA, the CDR3 is TGTGCCAGCAGCTTAGTGGTAATGGCAGGGGGCGTCTCACCCCTCCACTTT. This codes for CASSLVVMAGGVSPLHF.

The genes are TRBV5-8 and TRBJ1-5; perhaps TRBD1 as D (5 bases). V lost 5 bases, J lost 6 bases, and 12 bases lay in between. The length of the CDR3 is 13 residues. In germline, CDR1 is SGHTS, CDR2 YDEGEE. For the CDR3, the DNA is TGTGCCAGCAGTCGGAGGGGCGGTCAGCCCCAGCATTTT. This codes for CASSRRGGQPQHF.

This clonotype has a count of ten or more. J is TRBJ1-1 and V is TRBV7-9, with D perhaps matching TRBD1 (6 bases). Trimming removed 5 bases at V and 1 base at J, with 8 bases between. This CDR3 is 13 amino acids long. Germline CDR1 reads SEHNR; CDR2 reads FQNEAQ (reference sequence). As DNA, the CDR3 is TGTGCCAGCAGCAAGGGGGAGAACACTGAAGCTTTCTTT. As protein: CASSKGENTEAFF.

This clonotype was picked up a small number of times. V and J are TRBV2 and TRBJ2-7; TRBD2 matches 9 bases. Germline CDR1 is SNHLY and CDR2 is FYNNEI. V gave up 7 bases and J gave up 2 bases; unmatched junction bases: 9. This CDR3 has 15 residues. In nucleotides, the CDR3 is TGTGCCAGCATGATGGAGCTAGCGGGGACCTACGAGCAGTACGTC. It translates to CASMMELAGTYEQYV.

The rearrangement links TRBV2 to TRBJ1-5; a weak D match, TRBD1 (6 bases). The ends were cut back, 9 bases at V and 1 base at J, with 10 bases in the middle. CDR1 SNHLY and CDR2 FYNNEI come from the germline V gene. The CDR3 sequence is 13 residues long. The CDR3 sequence is CASKQGSNQPQHF. CDR3 in DNA: TGTGCCAGTAAACAGGGAAGCAATCAGCCCCAGCATTTT. The full variable domain, completed using reference TRBV2 and TRBJ1-5, is EPEVTQTPSHQVTQMGQEVILRCVPISNHLYFYWYRQILGQKVEFLVSFYNNEISEKSEIFDDQFSVERPDGSNFTLKIRSTKLEDSAMYFCASKQGSNQPQHFGDGTRLSIL.

This chain uses TRBV7-9 with TRBJ1-3, with D hard to call. Germline CDR1 and CDR2: SEHNR and FQNEAQ (reference sequence). The CDR3 totals 14 residues. V shed 3 bases and J shed 4 bases, with 10 bases lying between them. The CDR3 protein is CASSFRELGNTIYF. CDR3 coding DNA: TGTGCCAGCAGCTTTCGAGAATTAGGAAACACCATATATTTT.

In its sample, this clonotype was seen many times. The rearrangement links TRBV12-3 or TRBV12-4 to TRBJ1-6; 8 nucleotides match TRBD1. J lost 6 bases, V lost 5 bases, and 6 bases had no gene match. This CDR3 spans 15 amino acids. The CDR3 coding sequence is TGTGCCAGCAGTCCCTTGCAGGGGGCTAATTCACCCCTCCACTTT. It is translated as CASSPLQGANSPLHF.

This chain links TRBV5-1 with TRBJ2-1, with D uncertain. V dropped 4 bases and J dropped 5 bases, with 10 bases sitting between them. The length of the CDR3 is 13 residues. Germline assignment: CDR1 SGHRS and CDR2 YFSETQ. CDR3 sequence: CASSRPLNNEQFF. CDR3 sequence (DNA): TGCGCCAGCAGCAGGCCCTTGAACAATGAGCAGTTCTTC. Based on the CDR3 plus reference TRBV5-1 and TRBJ2-1, the full variable domain is KAGVTQTPRYLIKTRGQQVTLSCSPISGHRSVSWYQQTPGQGLQFLFEYFSETQRNKGNFPGRFSGRQFSNSRSEMNVSTLELGDSALYLCASSRPLNNEQFFGPGTRLTVL.

V is TRBV6-2 or TRBV6-3 and J is TRBJ1-5; D call uncertain. V lost 7 bases, J lost 2 bases, and 15 bases lay in between. This CDR3 region has 15 residues. Germline V gives CDR1 MNHEY, CDR2 SVGEGT. CDR3 DNA: TGTGCCAGCAATGTTCGCTATCCCCGCAATCAGCCCCAGCATTTT. It translates to CASNVRYPRNQPQHF.

The chain joins TRBV7-2 to TRBJ2-7; 8 bases match TRBD1. With V trimmed by 7 bases and J by 3 bases, 8 bases remained unmatched. CDR1 and CDR2 from the germline V gene are SGHTA and FQGNSA. The CDR3 runs 14 residues. CDR3 in DNA: TGTGCCAGCACTGCAAACGACAGGGGCTACGAGCAGTACTTC. Its protein is CASTANDRGYEQYF.

In this sample, this clonotype turned up a few times. The rearrangement links TRBV4-3 to TRBJ2-5, with 9 bases fitting TRBD2. The germline V gene has CDR1 LGHNA and CDR2 YSLEER. Trimming at V came to 0 bases and at J to 4 bases, leaving 6 bases not matched to a gene. The CDR3 length is 16 residues. DNA of the CDR3: TGCGCCAGCAGCCAAGAATTCGGCGGGGGGGGAGAGACCCAGTACTTC. Amino acid sequence: CASSQEFGGGGETQYF.

The CDR3 DNA is TGTGCCAGCAGCCCGGGACAGGGCGCGGACACTGAAGCTTTCTTT. Amino acids: CASSPGQGADTEAFF. The rearrangement uses TRBV7-9 and TRBJ1-1; 9 bases agree with TRBD1. The CDR3 sequence is 15 residues long. The V segment lost 5 bases and the J segment 3 bases; nucleotides outside the gene matches: 7. The germline V gene encodes CDR1 SEHNR and CDR2 FQNEAQ (reference sequence). Full variable domain (missing parts from reference TRBV7-9 and TRBJ1-1): DTGVSQNPRHKITKRGQNVTFRCDPISEHNRLYWYRQTLGQGPEFLTYFQNEAQLEKSRLLSDRFSAERPKGSFSTLEIQRTEQGDSAMYLCASSPGQGADTEAFFGQGTRLTVV.

This clonotype was counted at least ten times. This chain joins TRBV28 and TRBJ1-2; 10 positions agree with TRBD1. The CDR3 sequence is 16 residues long. CDR1 is MDHEN and CDR2 is SYDVKM in the germline V gene. V was clipped by 7 bases and J by 3 bases; unmatched bases: 11. CDR3 residues: CASIPGQGILYYGYTF. CDR3 nucleotides: TGTGCCAGCATTCCGGGACAGGGGATCCTCTACTATGGCTACACCTTC.

In this sample, this clonotype turned up a few times. The CDR3 sequence: CASSLGLGGGTTDTQYF. CDR3 in DNA: TGTGCCAGCAGCTTAGGCCTAGGCGGGGGGACCACAGATACGCAGTATTTT. The chain employs TRBV13 and TRBJ2-3, with 8 bases matching TRBD2. The trim removed 0 bases at V and 2 bases at J, leaving 7 bases unmatched. The germline V gene encodes CDR1 PRHDT and CDR2 FYEKMQ (reference sequence). The CDR3 covers 17 residues.

The J gene is TRBJ1-2, the V gene TRBV28; no firm D call. Germline CDR1 is MDHEN and CDR2 is SYDVKM. The V end lost 1 base, the J end lost 3 bases, and 3 bases lay between the germline ends. The CDR3 sequence is 12 residues long. The CDR3 protein is CASSLSHYGYTF. CDR3 DNA: TGTGCCAGCAGTTTATCGCACTATGGCTACACCTTC.

The gene calls are TRBV5-1 and TRBJ2-3; 7 bases are shared with TRBD2. Trimming took 7 bases from V and 1 from J; bases not matched to a gene: 3. The CDR3 runs to 13 residues. Per germline, CDR1 SGHRS and CDR2 YFSETQ. The CDR3 coding sequence is TGCGCCAGCGGGGGACTACGCACAGATACGCAGTATTTT. It yields the protein CASGGLRTDTQYF. The complete variable domain, with remaining parts taken from reference TRBV5-1 and TRBJ2-3, reads KAGVTQTPRYLIKTRGQQVTLSCSPISGHRSVSWYQQTPGQGLQFLFEYFSETQRNKGNFPGRFSGRQFSNSRSEMNVSTLELGDSALYLCASGGLRTDTQYFGPGTRLTVL.

The V call is TRBV11-2, the J call TRBJ2-5; either TRBD1 or TRBD2 may fit D (5 bases each). Deletions cut 0 bases from V and 5 bases from J, with 16 bases between. The CDR3 runs to 16 residues. The V gene's germline CDR1 is SGHAT and CDR2 FQNNGV. The CDR3, as DNA: TGTGCCAGCAGCTTAGATCCGGCTAGCTGGGGGGAGACCCAGTACTTC. This codes for CASSLDPASWGETQYF.